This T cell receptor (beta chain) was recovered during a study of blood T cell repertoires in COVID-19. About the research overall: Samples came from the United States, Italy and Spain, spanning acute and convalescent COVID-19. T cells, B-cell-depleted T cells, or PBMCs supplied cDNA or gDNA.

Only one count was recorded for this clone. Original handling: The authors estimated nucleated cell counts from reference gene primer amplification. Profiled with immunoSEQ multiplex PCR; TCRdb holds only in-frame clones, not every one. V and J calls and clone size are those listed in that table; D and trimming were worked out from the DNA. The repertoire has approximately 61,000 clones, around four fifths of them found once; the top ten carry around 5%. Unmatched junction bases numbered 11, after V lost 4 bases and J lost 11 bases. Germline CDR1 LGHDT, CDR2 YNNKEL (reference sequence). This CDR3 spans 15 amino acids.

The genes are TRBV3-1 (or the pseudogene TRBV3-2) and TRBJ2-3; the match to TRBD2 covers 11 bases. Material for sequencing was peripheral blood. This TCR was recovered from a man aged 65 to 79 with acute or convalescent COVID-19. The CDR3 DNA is TGTGCCAGCAGCCCCTCTAGCGGGGGGCAGACTGAGCAGTATTTT. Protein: CASSPSSGGQTEQYF.